What follows describes a single T cell receptor beta chain. Repertoires were generated with immunoSEQ multiplex PCR, while TCRdb's copy carries only in-frame clones and drops some. The sample records under 2.5 million clones, roughly 92% being singletons. The V and J ends lost 5 bases and 2 bases, in that order; junction bases with no gene match: 4. CDR1 SSHAT and CDR2 FNYEAQ come from the germline V gene (reference sequence). The CDR3 totals 14 residues. The record originates from a study of shared clonotypes between healthy human individuals. The sample comprised naive CD4+ T cells from PBMCs. Described subset: CD45RA+ positively selected. This clonotype was sampled from a man younger than 35 in good health. Some clones in this sample may be carry-over from other donors' samples. V usage is TRBV7-7 and J usage is TRBJ2-3; 7 bases fit TRBD2. DNA for the CDR3: TGTGCCAGCAGCCCCACTAGCGTCACAGATACGCAGTATTTT. Its protein is CASSPTSVTDTQYF.